This T cell receptor (beta chain) was found in a study of blood T cell repertoires in COVID-19. Turning to the study itself: Specimens from acute and convalescent COVID-19 originated in the United States, Italy and Spain.

This CDR3 has 14 amino acids. Germline V gene data show CDR1 as MNHEY and CDR2 as SVGAGI. V lost 2 bases to trimming and J lost 3 bases; unmatched junction nucleotides: 3. The method was immunoSEQ multiplex PCR; TCRdb's version includes in-frame clones alone and lacks a portion of them. The top ten hold more than 5.5% of the sample, which has over 90,000 clones, roughly 90% seen once. The clonotype originates from a human donor in a cohort sampled during active COVID-19. J is TRBJ2-7 and V is TRBV6-5, with 8 bases aligning to TRBD2. Sequencing was performed on peripheral blood. The CDR3 DNA reads TGTGCCAGCAGTTACGAAGCGGGAGTCTACGAGCAGTACTTC. This gives the protein CASSYEAGVYEQYF.